This is a list of T cell receptor beta chains from one sample in a study of tumor-infiltrating lymphocytes in primary liver carcinoma. TCRdb ran MiXCR on the multiplex PCR reads and lists one entry per CDR3 protein. The sample shows 320,000 or so distinct CDR3 sequences, less than 75% of them seen only once. Sequenced material: peripheral blood. The origin of the receptors is a man aged 35-49 years with primary liver carcinoma and hepatitis B virus infection. The CDR3 runs from the conserved cysteine through the conserved F or W. A D gene is named only where the DNA matches it firmly. Only some rows state a clone size, as once, few, many or a class for expanded clones.

V,J,size,D,CDR3,DNA
TRBV10-3,TRBJ2-2,NA,TRBD2,CAINQTSGRNTGELFF,TGTGCCATCAACCAGACTAGCGGGAGGAACACCGGGGAGCTGTTTTTT
TRBV6-2/TRBV6-3,TRBJ2-7,few,TRBD2,CASSPGTTSYEQYF,TGTGCCAGCAGTCCCGGGACTACCTCCTACGAGCAGTACTTC
TRBV11-2,TRBJ2-5,NA,TRBD2,CASSLGASGSRETQHF,TGTGCCAGCAGCTTAGGGGCTAGCGGGAGTAGGGAGACCCAGCACTTC
TRBV6-5,TRBJ1-2,NA,NA,CVSSYRGTWGNYGYTF,TGTGTCAGCAGTTACCGGGGGACATGGGGTAACTATGGCTACACCTTC
TRBV5-4,TRBJ2-7,NA,TRBD2,CASRPGTSGSFPEQYF,TGTGCCAGCAGACCCGGGACTAGCGGGAGTTTCCCCGAGCAGTACTTC
TRBV11-3,TRBJ2-7,many,TRBD2,CASSLTSGAGYEQYF,TGTGCCAGCAGCTTAACTAGCGGGGCTGGATACGAGCAGTACTTC
TRBV7-9,TRBJ1-2,many,NA,CASSFQLENGYTF,TGTGCCAGCAGCTTCCAACTGGAAAATGGCTACACCTTC
TRBV6-1,TRBJ2-5,NA,TRBD2,CASSEVISGRQETHYF,TGTGCTAGCAGTGAAGTGATTAGCGGGAGACAAGAGACCCATTACTTC
TRBV28,TRBJ2-1,few,TRBD1,CASSPTGQGGSNEQFF,TGTGCCAGCAGCCCTACGGGACAGGGGGGCTCGAATGAGCAGTTCTTC
TRBV19,TRBJ2-2,NA,TRBD2,CASSPLAAMRAGELFF,TGTGCCAGTAGTCCACTAGCGGCCATGAGAGCCGGGGAGCTGTTTTTT
TRBV12-3/TRBV12-4,TRBJ1-1,many,NA,CASSLATRDTEAFF,TGTGCCAGCAGTTTAGCAACAAGGGACACTGAAGCTTTCTTT
TRBV30,TRBJ2-5,NA,TRBD2,CAWSRSGQETQYF,TGTGCCTGGAGTCGTAGCGGGCAAGAGACCCAGTACTTC
TRBV10-2,TRBJ2-7,once,TRBD1,CASSESQDRSGYEQYF,TGCGCCAGCAGTGAGTCGCAGGACAGGTCCGGATATGAGCAGTACTTC
TRBV30,TRBJ2-3,NA,TRBD1,CVGGTGITDMQYF,TGTGTCGGCGGGACAGGGATCACAGATATGCAGTATTTT
TRBV21-1,TRBJ1-2,NA,NA,CASTPLVYWTGVYGYTF,TGTGCCAGCACTCCCTTGGTGTACTGGACAGGGGTATATGGCTACACCTTC
TRBV6-5,TRBJ2-3,NA,TRBD2,CVSSYSATSGKGTQYF,TGTGTCAGCAGTTACTCGGCGACTAGCGGGAAAGGTACGCAGTATTTT